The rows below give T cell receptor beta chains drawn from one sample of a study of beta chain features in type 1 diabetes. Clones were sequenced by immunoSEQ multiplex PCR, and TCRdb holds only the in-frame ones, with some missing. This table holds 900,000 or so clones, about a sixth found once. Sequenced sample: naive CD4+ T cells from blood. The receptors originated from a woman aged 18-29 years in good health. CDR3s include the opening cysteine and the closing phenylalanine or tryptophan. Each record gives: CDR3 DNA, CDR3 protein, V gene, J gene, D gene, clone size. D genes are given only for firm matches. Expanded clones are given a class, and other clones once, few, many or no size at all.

CDR3 DNA: TGTGCCAGCGTTTTACAGGGGGTCTACGAGCAGTACTTC; CDR3 protein: CASVLQGVYEQYF; V gene: TRBV2; J gene: TRBJ2-7; D gene: TRBD1; clone size: .
CDR3 DNA: TGTGCCAGTAGTAAAAGCGGGCCGAGCTCCTACGAGCAGTACTTC; CDR3 protein: CASSKSGPSSYEQYF; V gene: TRBV19; J gene: TRBJ2-7; D gene: .; clone size: few
CDR3 DNA: TGTGCCAGCAGTTCTCTTTCGGGACAGGGATTAGTTCAGCCCCAGCATTTT; CDR3 protein: CASSSLSGQGLVQPQHF; V gene: TRBV28; J gene: TRBJ1-5; D gene: TRBD1; clone size: few
CDR3 DNA: TGTGCCAGTAGTATTAAGGACAGGGGAATCAGGAACACTGAAGCTTTCTTT; CDR3 protein: CASSIKDRGIRNTEAFF; V gene: TRBV19; J gene: TRBJ1-1; D gene: TRBD1; clone size: .
CDR3 DNA: TGTGCCAGCAGTGAAGCGCTTGGGACCCCTGGGACAGATACGCAGTATTTT; CDR3 protein: CASSEALGTPGTDTQYF; V gene: TRBV2; J gene: TRBJ2-3; D gene: .; clone size: .
CDR3 DNA: TGCGCCAGCACCAAAGACAGGGAACGTCAAGGCACTGAAGCTTTCTTT; CDR3 protein: CASTKDRERQGTEAFF; V gene: TRBV5-1; J gene: TRBJ1-1; D gene: TRBD1; clone size: .
CDR3 DNA: TGTGCCAGCAGCTTTGAACGGGGTAGTAATGAGCAGTTCTTC; CDR3 protein: CASSFERGSNEQFF; V gene: TRBV7-2; J gene: TRBJ2-1; D gene: .; clone size: .
CDR3 DNA: TGTGCCAGCACCATTGCCGGGAGTTCCTATGGCTACACCTTC; CDR3 protein: CASTIAGSSYGYTF; V gene: TRBV7-2; J gene: TRBJ1-2; D gene: .; clone size: .
CDR3 DNA: TGTGCCAGCAGCGCCCCAGGGGTCCAAGAGACCCAGTACTTC; CDR3 protein: CASSAPGVQETQYF; V gene: TRBV13; J gene: TRBJ2-5; D gene: .; clone size: .
CDR3 DNA: TGTGCCAGCAGCCAAGCCACTAGCTACGAGCAGTACTTC; CDR3 protein: CASSQATSYEQYF; V gene: TRBV14; J gene: TRBJ2-7; D gene: .; clone size: .
CDR3 DNA: TGTGCCAGCAGTGGGCAAGAGACCCAGTACTTC; CDR3 protein: CASSGQETQYF; V gene: TRBV25-1; J gene: TRBJ2-5; D gene: .; clone size: few
CDR3 DNA: TGTGCCAGCAGCGCTTCCCAGGGGGCAGTTGGACTAGCGGGAGTGGATACGCAGTATTTT; CDR3 protein: CASSASQGAVGLAGVDTQYF; V gene: TRBV9; J gene: TRBJ2-3; D gene: TRBD2; clone size: .
CDR3 DNA: TGTGCCAGCTGGTCTTCCAGACAGCAAGAGATCGAGCAGTACTTC; CDR3 protein: CASWSSRQQEIEQYF; V gene: TRBV6-5; J gene: TRBJ2-7; D gene: .; clone size: few
CDR3 DNA: TGTGCCAGCAGCTCACTAGCGGACCTTAGCTCCTACGAGCAGTACTTC; CDR3 protein: CASSSLADLSSYEQYF; V gene: TRBV5-4; J gene: TRBJ2-7; D gene: TRBD2; clone size: few
CDR3 DNA: TGCGCCAGCAGCCAACAGGATCATTTAAACACTGAAGCTTTCTTT; CDR3 protein: CASSQQDHLNTEAFF; V gene: TRBV4-3; J gene: TRBJ1-1; D gene: .; clone size: few
CDR3 DNA: TGCGCCAGCAGCTCTACAGGGGGTAGGAAGACCCAGTACTTC; CDR3 protein: CASSSTGGRKTQYF; V gene: TRBV5-1; J gene: TRBJ2-5; D gene: TRBD1; clone size: few
CDR3 DNA: TGCGCCAGCAGCCAAGAGGCTGCAAGTGAAGCTTTCTTT; CDR3 protein: CASSQEAASEAFF; V gene: TRBV4-3; J gene: TRBJ1-1; D gene: .; clone size: .
CDR3 DNA: TGTGCCATCAGTGCTTCCCCGACAGCGGTAAACTATGGCTACACCTTC; CDR3 protein: CAISASPTAVNYGYTF; V gene: TRBV10-3; J gene: TRBJ1-2; D gene: .; clone size: few
CDR3 DNA: TGCGCCAGCAGCTTGGGGACATACTACGAGCAGTACTTC; CDR3 protein: CASSLGTYYEQYF; V gene: TRBV5-1; J gene: TRBJ2-7; D gene: .; clone size: .
CDR3 DNA: TGCAGTGCTAGAAAGGTTACTGAAGCTTTCTTT; CDR3 protein: CSARKVTEAFF; V gene: TRBV20-1; J gene: TRBJ1-1; D gene: .; clone size: .
CDR3 DNA: TGTGCCAGCAGCTTTACTCTCTCCTCTGGTACGCAGTATTTT; CDR3 protein: CASSFTLSSGTQYF; V gene: TRBV11-2; J gene: TRBJ2-3; D gene: .; clone size: few
CDR3 DNA: TGTGCCATCGGAGCGGACTCCACAGATACGCAGTATTTT; CDR3 protein: CAIGADSTDTQYF; V gene: TRBV10-3; J gene: TRBJ2-3; D gene: .; clone size: .
CDR3 DNA: TGTGCCACCAGCAGAGGGGACGGTACCTACGAGCAGTACTTC; CDR3 protein: CATSRGDGTYEQYF; V gene: TRBV15; J gene: TRBJ2-7; D gene: .; clone size: few
CDR3 DNA: TGTGCCAGCAGGACTACTGAAGCTTTCTTT; CDR3 protein: CASRTTEAFF; V gene: TRBV28; J gene: TRBJ1-1; D gene: .; clone size: .
CDR3 DNA: TGTGCCATCAGTGAGTCTGGCGGGAGTAAGAATGAGCAGTTCTTC; CDR3 protein: CAISESGGSKNEQFF; V gene: TRBV10-3; J gene: TRBJ2-1; D gene: TRBD2; clone size: few
CDR3 DNA: TGCGCCAGCAGCTTTCAGGCAACCGGGGATACGCAGTATTTT; CDR3 protein: CASSFQATGDTQYF; V gene: TRBV5-1; J gene: TRBJ2-3; D gene: .; clone size: .
CDR3 DNA: TGTGCCAGCTCAAAGGGAACCGGGGAGCTGTTTTTT; CDR3 protein: CASSKGTGELFF; V gene: TRBV18; J gene: TRBJ2-2; D gene: .; clone size: .
CDR3 DNA: TGTGCCAGCAACGGTGGATTGCTCTCCTACGAGCAGTACTTC; CDR3 protein: CASNGGLLSYEQYF; V gene: TRBV28; J gene: TRBJ2-7; D gene: .; clone size: few
CDR3 DNA: TGCGCCAGCAGCCGAAAACTAGCGGGAGCGGGGTCCTACGAGCAGTACTTC; CDR3 protein: CASSRKLAGAGSYEQYF; V gene: TRBV4-3; J gene: TRBJ2-7; D gene: TRBD2; clone size: .
CDR3 DNA: TGTGCCAGCAGTTTAGAACACCAAGCCTACGAGCAGTACTTC; CDR3 protein: CASSLEHQAYEQYF; V gene: TRBV28; J gene: TRBJ2-7; D gene: .; clone size: .
CDR3 DNA: TGCAGTGCGGTAGGGGGCGTTGAGCAGTTCTTC; CDR3 protein: CSAVGGVEQFF; V gene: TRBV20-1; J gene: TRBJ2-1; D gene: TRBD1; clone size: .
CDR3 DNA: TGTGCCATCAGTAAACAGCGGGAGGGCCGAAATGAGCAGTTCTTC; CDR3 protein: CAISKQREGRNEQFF; V gene: TRBV10-3; J gene: TRBJ2-1; D gene: TRBD2; clone size: .
CDR3 DNA: TGTGCCAGCAGCCAAGAAAACACGGGGGGCTACTTTGACGAGCAGTACTTC; CDR3 protein: CASSQENTGGYFDEQYF; V gene: TRBV4-2; J gene: TRBJ2-7; D gene: .; clone size: .
CDR3 DNA: TGTGCCAGCAGCTCACAGCCAAACCCGAACACTGAAGCTTTCTTT; CDR3 protein: CASSSQPNPNTEAFF; V gene: TRBV7-8; J gene: TRBJ1-1; D gene: .; clone size: few
CDR3 DNA: TGTGCCAGCAGTTTCGAGGGCAGGGCCAAAAACATTCAGTACTTC; CDR3 protein: CASSFEGRAKNIQYF; V gene: TRBV28; J gene: TRBJ2-4; D gene: .; clone size: .
CDR3 DNA: TGTGCCAGCAGCCGCCGGATTGTAGAAGAGACCCAGTACTTC; CDR3 protein: CASSRRIVEETQYF; V gene: TRBV14; J gene: TRBJ2-5; D gene: .; clone size: few
CDR3 DNA: TGTGCCAGCAGTTACGAAGTGGCGGGAAACAATGAGCAGTTCTTC; CDR3 protein: CASSYEVAGNNEQFF; V gene: TRBV6-5; J gene: TRBJ2-1; D gene: .; clone size: .
CDR3 DNA: TGTGCCAGCAGGAGTTACAATGAGCAGTTCTTC; CDR3 protein: CASRSYNEQFF; V gene: TRBV28; J gene: TRBJ2-1; D gene: .; clone size: .